This T cell receptor beta chain is from a study of CD8 T cell repertoires and HIV-1 epitope variants. Per the germline V gene, CDR1 is SNHLY and CDR2 is FYNNEI. The CDR3 runs 18 residues. The V gene end was trimmed by 4 bases and the J gene end by 0 bases; junction bases not matched to a gene: 13. A note on this clone: Its antigen is currently unknown.

Profiling relied on immunoSEQ multiplex PCR, and the TCRdb table lists in-frame clones only, not all of them. The top ten hold around 42% of the sample, which has 4,000 to 6,000 clones, about three fifths seen once. This TCR was sampled from a male donor with HIV. The chain recombines TRBV2 with TRBJ1-1; 8 nucleotides agree with TRBD1. The sample comprised cultured CD8+ T cells derived from PBMCs. The CDR3: CASSAGRQGFGMNTEAFF. The CDR3 nucleotides read TGTGCCAGCAGTGCAGGACGACAGGGGTTCGGGATGAACACTGAAGCTTTCTTT.